The 29 T cell receptor beta chains presented below share a single source sample, sequenced in a study of shared clonotypes between healthy human individuals. CD45RO-negative cells were positively selected for CCR7, leaving out terminally differentiated effector memory CD45RA+ cells. Clones were read by immunoSEQ multiplex PCR, and TCRdb kept only the in-frame ones, dropping some. The profile covers roughly 2,000,000 clones, with over 85% appearing a single time and 1% to 1.5% taken by the ten largest. Sequenced material: naive CD8+ T cells sorted from blood. Receptors were obtained from a man younger than 30 in good health.

This rearrangement joins TRBV7-9 to TRBJ2-2; 7 nucleotides align to TRBD1. This CDR3 contains 17 residues. The junction had 8 bases not matched to a gene; V was cut back by 4 bases and J by 0 bases. The V gene's germline CDR1 is SEHNR and CDR2 FQNEAQ (reference sequence). CDR3 in amino acids: CASSSIGDSANTGELFF. The CDR3 DNA follows: TGTGCCAGCAGCTCGATAGGGGACAGCGCGAACACCGGGGAGCTGTTTTTT. Filled out from reference TRBV7-9 and TRBJ2-2, the complete variable domain reads DTGVSQNPRHKITKRGQNVTFRCDPISEHNRLYWYRQTLGQGPEFLTYFQNEAQLEKSRLLSDRFSAERPKGSFSTLEIQRTEQGDSAMYLCASSSIGDSANTGELFFGEGSRLTVL.

The rearrangement uses TRBV27 and TRBJ2-7, with TRBD2 identical over 7 bases. V trimming: 0 bases; J trimming: 3 bases; junction bases outside the gene matches: 8. The CDR3 loop spans 16 amino acids. The germline gives CDR1 MNHEY, CDR2 SMNVEV (reference sequence). This CDR3 reads CASSLSAGTMNYEQYF. The CDR3 bases are TGTGCCAGCAGTTTATCAGCCGGGACTATGAACTACGAGCAGTACTTC.

This sequence joins TRBV19 and TRBJ1-1; TRBD1 agrees at 10 bases. Germline assignment: CDR1 LNHDA and CDR2 SQIVND (reference sequence). The CDR3 extends over 17 amino acids. With 4 bases clipped from V and 3 bases from J, the junction kept 11 bases outside the gene matches. The CDR3 DNA reads as TGTGCCAGTAGTAGCCGGGACAGGGGAAGAGGGGACACTGAAGCTTTCTTT. Translated: CASSSRDRGRGDTEAFF.

The CDR3 region has the DNA TGTGCCACCAGTGGGCTTCTCACTGAAGCTTTCTTT. Translation: CATSGLLTEAFF. The chain couples TRBV7-9 to TRBJ1-1; no definite D call. The CDR3 consists of 12 residues. V was trimmed by 10 bases and J by 4 bases, leaving 13 bases between them. The V gene's germline CDR1 is SEHNR and CDR2 FQNEAQ (reference sequence).

The chain employs TRBV11-2 and TRBJ1-5; maybe TRBD1 (5 bases). Germline CDR1 SGHAT, CDR2 FQNNGV. Trimming removed 5 bases from V and 0 bases from J, with 8 bases in between. This CDR3 region has 14 residues. The CDR3 DNA sequence: TGTGCCAGCAGCCTCACAGGTAGCAATCAGCCCCAGCATTTT. Protein product: CASSLTGSNQPQHF.

This rearrangement joins TRBV2 to TRBJ2-7; TRBD2 matches 9 bases. CDR1 is SNHLY and CDR2 is FYNNEI in the germline V gene. This CDR3 has 17 amino acids. The trim removed 6 bases at V and 2 bases at J, leaving 14 bases unmatched. CDR3 loop: CASSLRPRTSEAYEQYF. As DNA, the CDR3 is TGTGCCAGCAGCCTCAGACCTAGGACTAGCGAAGCCTACGAGCAGTACTTC.

The chain joins TRBV7-9 to TRBJ2-1; TRBD1 agrees at 10 bases. J was trimmed by 7 bases and V by 6 bases; bases with no gene match: 9. This CDR3 contains 15 residues. CDR1 and CDR2 from the germline V gene are SEHNR and FQNEAQ (reference sequence). The CDR3 reads CASRPDRGRGNEQFF. The CDR3 DNA sequence: TGTGCCAGCAGACCTGACAGGGGGCGAGGAAATGAGCAGTTCTTC.

In regard to this clone: Other DNA sequences in the same sample also yield this CDR3. The J gene is TRBJ1-3, the V gene TRBV6-5; D is unresolved. The V end was cut by 2 bases, the J end by 4 bases, with 6 bases between. The CDR3 has 13 residues. CDR1 MNHEY and CDR2 SVGAGI come from the germline V gene. This chain's CDR3 is CASSYGSGNTIYF. As DNA, the CDR3 is TGTGCCAGCAGTTACGGCAGCGGAAACACCATATATTTT.

In its sample, this clone was seen once. At the DNA level, this CDR3 is encoded by other sequences in the same sample as well. The V call is TRBV27, the J call TRBJ1-2; 8 bases map to TRBD1. Looked up from germline, CDR1 is MNHEY and CDR2 is SMNVEV (reference sequence). J gave up 3 bases and V 5 bases, and 5 bases lay outside the gene matches. CDR3 length: 14 amino acids. The CDR3 DNA follows: TGTGCCAGCAGTCCAGGGACAGGTTACTATGGCTACACCTTC. Translated: CASSPGTGYYGYTF.

The rearrangement links TRBV6-4 to TRBJ2-1; 10 bases align to TRBD2. Germline CDR1 is MRHNA and CDR2 is SNTAGT. This CDR3 is built from 18 residues. The J segment lost 7 bases and the V segment lost 6 bases, leaving 18 bases of the junction unmatched. The CDR3 sequence is CASRKGIEVSSGRNEQFF. The DNA of the CDR3 is TGTGCCAGCAGGAAGGGAATCGAGGTGTCTAGCGGGAGAAATGAGCAGTTCTTC.

The sample holds one count of this clone. The same CDR3 can be traced to other DNA sequences in this sample. V gene TRBV27 combines with J gene TRBJ2-7; TRBD1 matches at 7 bases. Germline CDR1 is MNHEY and CDR2 is SMNVEV (reference sequence). The J segment lost 0 bases and the V segment lost 0 bases, leaving 5 bases of the junction unmatched. There are 16 residues in the CDR3. The CDR3 DNA sequence: TGTGCCAGCAGTTTATCGAGAGGGACAGTCTCCTACGAGCAGTACTTC. Residues: CASSLSRGTVSYEQYF.

J is TRBJ1-5 and V is TRBV10-2, with D maybe TRBD1 (5 bases). This CDR3 is built from 13 residues. Per germline, CDR1 WSHSY and CDR2 SAAADI. Trimming cost V 7 bases and J 3 bases, with 10 bases left between them. Here the CDR3 DNA reads TGCGCCAGCACCGACAGTCACAATCAGCCCCAGCATTTT. The encoded protein is CASTDSHNQPQHF.

The rearrangement uses TRBV2 and TRBJ2-5, with D tentatively TRBD1 (6 bases). V was pared by 3 bases and J by 5 bases, with 19 bases between. The CDR3 sequence is 16 residues long. CDR1 and CDR2 from the germline V gene are SNHLY and FYNNEI. CDR3 in amino acids: CASSDLMGASRETQYF. In DNA, the CDR3 is TGTGCCAGCAGTGATCTCATGGGGGCCTCACGGGAGACCCAGTACTTC.

The chain joins TRBV10-3 to TRBJ1-1; tentatively, D is TRBD1 (5 bases). Trimming took 3 bases from V and 4 from J, leaving 18 bases between them. Germline CDR1 and CDR2: ENHRY and SYGVKD. The CDR3 loop spans 16 amino acids. The CDR3 nucleotides read TGTGCCATCAGTGAAGGGGCAGTAGGCTCGGTCACTGAAGCTTTCTTT. As protein: CAISEGAVGSVTEAFF.

The chain has TRBV7-6 and TRBJ2-7; D not certain. V lost 2 bases and J lost 1, with 6 bases in between. CDR1 SGHVS and CDR2 FNYEAQ come from the germline V gene. The CDR3 sequence is 13 residues long. The CDR3 protein is CASSLTNSYEQYF. The CDR3 DNA reads as TGTGCCAGCAGCTTAACGAATTCCTACGAGCAGTACTTC.

This chain connects TRBV13 to TRBJ2-7, with D perhaps matching TRBD2 (6 bases). V was clipped by 7 bases and J by 0 bases, with 10 bases between them. The germline V gene encodes CDR1 PRHDT and CDR2 FYEKMQ (reference sequence). The CDR3 has 13 residues. CDR3: CASKAGTSYEQYF. The CDR3 DNA reads TGTGCCAGCAAGGCGGGGACCTCCTACGAGCAGTACTTC.

The V gene is TRBV7-6, the J gene TRBJ2-1; tentative D call: TRBD2 (5 bases). Between the trimmed V and J ends, which lost 5 bases and 3 bases, there was a span of 11 bases. Germline CDR1 SGHVS, CDR2 FNYEAQ. The CDR3 sequence is 14 residues long. The CDR3 DNA reads as TGTGCCAGCAGCCTAACTCGGGACTACAATGAGCAGTTCTTC. Translated, it gives CASSLTRDYNEQFF.

This clone was detected once. The same CDR3 can be traced to other DNA sequences in this sample. The chain uses TRBV7-9 and TRBJ1-1; D not certain. Germline V gene sequence: CDR1 SEHNR, CDR2 FQNEAQ (reference sequence). V gave up 1 base and J gave up 4 bases, with 7 bases separating them. The CDR3 is 13 amino acids. CDR3 in amino acids: CASSLEGSTEAFF. The CDR3 coding sequence is TGTGCCAGCAGCTTAGAGGGAAGCACTGAAGCTTTCTTT.

J is TRBJ2-5 and V is TRBV6-1; D call uncertain. The CDR3 is 16 residues long. Trimming shortened V by 4 bases and J by 0 bases, and 15 bases separated the two germline ends. From germline, CDR1 is MNHNS and CDR2 SASEGT. The CDR3 is CASSGLVLQYQETQYF. CDR3 nucleotides: TGTGCCAGCAGTGGTTTGGTTCTCCAGTACCAAGAGACCCAGTACTTC.

Only one count was recorded for this clone. The sample holds other DNA sequences that translate to the same CDR3. V gene TRBV27 combines with J gene TRBJ2-7; D might be TRBD2 (7 bases). V lost 2 bases, J lost 4 bases, and 9 bases lay in between. CDR1 and CDR2 (germline): MNHEY, SMNVEV (reference sequence). The CDR3 is 13 amino acids. CDR3 nucleotides: TGTGCCAGCAGTTTAGCGGGGGCGTACGAGCAGTACTTC. The encoded protein is CASSLAGAYEQYF.

The V call is TRBV6-1, the J call TRBJ1-5; perhaps TRBD1 as D (5 bases). Looked up from germline, CDR1 is MNHNS and CDR2 is SASEGT. V was clipped by 4 bases and J by 2 bases, with 12 bases between them. CDR3 size: 15 residues. This CDR3 is CASSGTGNGNQPQHF. CDR3 nucleotides: TGTGCCAGCAGTGGAACAGGCAATGGCAATCAGCCCCAGCATTTT.

The rearrangement uses TRBV27 and TRBJ1-6, with 8 bases that match TRBD1. V lost 6 bases to trimming and J lost 6 bases; unmatched junction nucleotides: 7. The CDR3 has 15 residues. CDR1 and CDR2 from the germline V gene are MNHEY and SMNVEV (reference sequence). The CDR3 region is CASRTGVSSNSPLHF. In DNA form, the CDR3 reads TGTGCCAGCAGGACAGGGGTTTCAAGTAATTCACCCCTCCACTTT.

This chain joins TRBV7-8 and TRBJ1-2; TRBD1 is a possible D gene (5 bases). The CDR3 runs to 15 residues. Trimming shortened V by 5 bases and J by 1 base, and 14 bases separated the two germline ends. The V gene's germline CDR1 is SGHVS and CDR2 FQNEAQ. CDR3 nucleotides: TGTGCCAGCAGCCCCCTGGGGGGGTTTAACTATGGCTACACCTTC. Protein product: CASSPLGGFNYGYTF.

This clone was counted a single time. This chain links TRBV7-8 with TRBJ1-5; D is unresolved. The germline V and J ends were trimmed by 1 base and 5 bases, with 15 bases remaining between them. CDR3 length equals 16 residues. CDR1 is SGHVS, CDR2 FQNEAQ, per germline. The DNA of the CDR3 is TGTGCCAGCAGCTTAGGGGAAGGGAGTAGGGATCAGCCCCAGCATTTT. Amino acids: CASSLGEGSRDQPQHF.

The chain couples TRBV6-4 to TRBJ2-3; D is possibly TRBD2 (7 bases). Trimming took 5 bases from V and 4 from J, leaving 22 bases between them. The CDR3 runs 17 residues. Per germline, CDR1 MRHNA and CDR2 SNTAGT. The CDR3 is CASSSGGGGGYPDTQYF. CDR3 bases: TGTGCCAGCAGTTCCGGCGGGGGCGGCGGATATCCAGATACGCAGTATTTT.

V gene TRBV2 combines with J gene TRBJ1-1, with TRBD1 identical over 7 bases. V shed 3 bases, J shed 1 base, and the junction held 8 bases outside the gene matches. The germline gives CDR1 SNHLY, CDR2 FYNNEI. The CDR3 covers 16 residues. In DNA form, the CDR3 reads TGTGCCAGCAGTGACCAATCCGGGACAGAGAACACTGAAGCTTTCTTT. As protein: CASSDQSGTENTEAFF. The full variable domain, in which reference TRBV2 and TRBJ1-1 provide the parts outside the CDR3, is EPEVTQTPSHQVTQMGQEVILRCVPISNHLYFYWYRQILGQKVEFLVSFYNNEISEKSEIFDDQFSVERPDGSNFTLKIRSTKLEDSAMYFCASSDQSGTENTEAFFGQGTRLTVV.

The chain links TRBV27 to TRBJ2-5; no clear D gene. Looked up from germline, CDR1 is MNHEY and CDR2 is SMNVEV (reference sequence). V lost 2 bases to trimming and J lost 5 bases, with 9 bases between them. The CDR3 is 13 amino acids. The CDR3 DNA reads TGTGCCAGCAGTTTAGTGGGTGTGGAGACCCAGTACTTC. Protein product: CASSLVGVETQYF.

This sequence joins TRBV2 and TRBJ2-6; TRBD1 matches at 7 bases. The germline V gene has CDR1 SNHLY and CDR2 FYNNEI. Trimming took 9 bases from V and 0 from J; bases not matched to a gene: 17. The CDR3 runs to 19 residues. The CDR3 nucleotides read TGTGCCAGATCCTTGACAGGGAGAAAAACCTCCTCTGGGGCCAACGTCCTGACTTTC. It yields the protein CARSLTGRKTSSGANVLTF.

This chain uses TRBV12-5 with TRBJ2-7, with D perhaps TRBD1 (6 bases). This CDR3 has 15 residues. The ends were cut back, 1 base at V and 6 bases at J, with 16 bases in the middle. Germline CDR1 and CDR2: LGHNT and FRNRAP. CDR3 nucleotides: TGTGCTAGTGGTTTGGACTACAGGGACCCCACCGAGCAGTACTTC. It specifies CASGLDYRDPTEQYF.